This TCR beta chain was identified during a study of type 1 and type 2 diabetes patients (dated by TCRdb to 2015 to 2016). Broadly, across the study: The cohort comprised some 10 type 1 diabetes patients, a few type 2 diabetes patients and about 6 nondiabetic controls recruited in China. Throughout the study, CD4 or CD8 MicroBeads on MACS columns were used to positively select CD4+ and CD8+ T cells from PBMCs. Altogether, 15 million to 20 million paired-end reads were produced across the whole study. The TCRbeta libraries underwent paired-end sequencing on Illumina HiSeq 2000 or MiSeq instruments. V gene usage was similar between roughly 19-cycle and roughly 25-cycle amplification, suggesting similar primer efficiencies and random PCR bias. Type 2 diabetes patients served as a disease comparison group for the type 1 diabetes patients. In the study, high-throughput sequencing was used to profile TCRbeta repertoires so that type 1 diabetes, type 2 diabetes and nondiabetic individuals could be compared. What the research found in general, with its limitations: Because only a limited number of T2D and control samples were sequenced, some T1D-only HECs might also be present in more T2D or control samples. Highly correlated V and J gene usage patterns were observed for type 2 diabetes and control samples, with an average of around 0.97 between samples. Type 2 diabetes patients had few highly-expanded CD4+ clones, median one, accounting for a median approximately 4% of reads. Type 2 diabetes repertoires showed high diversity, significantly greater than type 1 diabetes repertoires in both CD4+ and CD8+ T cells. Study groups were not matched for age and gender, which possibly biased interpretation.

V is shortened by 5 bases, J by 6 bases, and the region joining them spans 11 bases. The germline V gene (reference sequence) gives CDR1 as LNHDA and CDR2 as SQIVND. Spanning cysteine to phenylalanine, the CDR3 consists of 13 amino acids. Solely the CDR3 DNA is kept, with 39 bases framed from the first base. Comment on this clonotype: No cognate antigen has been identified for it. Base qualities are not recorded, but no much larger clone differs from it by a single base.

Every diabetic patient fulfilled standard classification criteria for type 1 or type 2 diabetes, and glucose and C-peptide were measured using WHO-recommended methods. Donors with other autoimmune diseases or infections within the previous four weeks were excluded from participation. Around 10 milliliters of peripheral blood were drawn from each participant. LymphoPrep density separation was used to isolate PBMCs. TCRdb records Illumina MiSeq as the sequencer. TCRbeta CDR3 amplification used genomic DNA from the sorted T cell subsets as template. The TCRbeta CDR3 region was amplified by multiplex PCR with 30 forward and 13 reverse primers. After the PCR products were purified with AMPure XP beads, a second PCR of 25 cycles was run to add indices and adaptors. Libraries were gel-purified using the QIAquick Gel Extraction Kit before sequencing. For the original study's pipeline: Paired-end reads were merged with FLASH and aligned to IMGT V, D and J germline references using IgBLAST. After reads whose alignment identity to germline references fell below 70% were discarded, more than 9,500,000 reads remained study-wide. Following IMGT definitions, CDR3 boundaries, reading frame and productivity were assigned. Highly-expanded clones were defined as clones at or above 1% of reads, and diversity was measured by normalized Shannon entropy. Unpaired two-tailed t-tests were used to test group differences in Shannon entropy. TCRdb took the public reads, trimmed them with fastp at Q25, ran MiXCR for clone calling and kept in-frame beta chains. Every distinct CDR3 protein forms one entry, paired with its most common genes and DNA. TCRdb, not the original authors, processed these V and J calls. Here the sample has 270,000 or so distinct CDR3 sequences; 45% to 60% occur a single time. Around 13% of the sample belongs to the ten largest clones.

The specimen sequenced was peripheral blood mononuclear cells (PBMCs). This TCR derives from a man aged 18 to 35 with type 2 diabetes. The chain employs TRBV19 and TRBJ1-5; no D gene call is confident. The nucleotide sequence is given as TGTGCCAGTAGTGCCCTCCGGGGTCAGCCCCAGCATTTT. It translates to CASSALRGQPQHF. Full variable domain (CDR3 extended with the reference TRBV19 and TRBJ1-5 proteins): DGGITQSPKYLFRKEGQNVTLSCEQNLNHDAMYWYRQDPGQGLRLIYYSQIVNDFQKGDIAEGYSVSREKKESFPLTVTSAQKNPTAFYLCASSALRGQPQHFGDGTRLSIL.